These T cell receptor beta chains were read from a single sample in a study of identical twins. Each CDR3 protein gets one entry after TCRdb re-called the 5' RACE reads with MiXCR. The repertoire has about 530,000 distinct CDR3 sequences, about a fifth of them found once; the top ten carry 0.45% to 0.5%. These sequences were also reported in another study, on yellow fever vaccine responses in identical twins.

Sequencing was performed on CD4+ T cells sorted from blood. These receptors originate from a woman aged 18-29 years in good health. Both conserved end residues are part of each CDR3. Fields, in order: J gene, D gene, V gene, clone size, CDR3 DNA, CDR3 protein. A D gene is named only where the DNA matches it firmly. Size tells how often a clone was seen (once, few, many) or the class of an expanded clone, and some rows leave it out.

TRBJ2-1,-,TRBV10-3,-,TGTGCCATCAGAGCTCGGGACTCCTACAATGAGCAGTTCTTC,CAIRARDSYNEQFF
TRBJ2-5,TRBD2,TRBV28,many,TGTGCCAGCTCACCCCGGGGGGGATGGGAGACCCAGTACTTC,CASSPRGGWETQYF
TRBJ1-3,TRBD1,TRBV20-1,-,TGCAGTGCTAGAAGGGACAGGGGTCGTGGATCTGGAAACACCATATATTTT,CSARRDRGRGSGNTIYF
TRBJ2-1,TRBD2,TRBV11-2,few,TGTGCCAGCAGAGAAAGACTAGCGGGAGCCTACAATGAGCAGTTCTTC,CASRERLAGAYNEQFF
TRBJ2-2,TRBD1,TRBV15,few,TGTGCCACCAGCAGGGGACAGGGGGCAGCCGGGGAGCTGTTTTTT,CATSRGQGAAGELFF
TRBJ2-1,-,TRBV4-2,few,TGTGCCAGCAGCCAAGATATCTATGAGCAGTTCTTC,CASSQDIYEQFF
TRBJ2-1,TRBD2,TRBV29-1,few,TGCAGCGTCCGGCGGGAGGTCGATGAGCAGTTCTTC,CSVRREVDEQFF
TRBJ2-5,TRBD2,TRBV12-3/TRBV12-4,few,TGTGCCAGCAGTCTGGGACTAGCGGGAGGGCCGGGAGAGACCCAGTACTTC,CASSLGLAGGPGETQYF
TRBJ2-1,TRBD2,TRBV7-9,-,TGTGCCAGCAGCTTAGATACTAGCGGGGGCAATGAGCAGTTCTTC,CASSLDTSGGNEQFF
TRBJ1-4,-,TRBV7-2,-,TGTGCCAGCAGCTTAGGGGACTCTGGAAATGAAAAACTGTTTTTT,CASSLGDSGNEKLFF
TRBJ2-2,-,TRBV10-3,-,TGTGCCGCTCGACTAGGTGGCACCGGGGAGCTGTTTTTT,CAARLGGTGELFF
TRBJ2-1,TRBD2,TRBV20-1,-,TGCAGTGCTACTAGCGGGAGAATTTACAATGAGCAGTTCTTC,CSATSGRIYNEQFF
TRBJ1-1,-,TRBV9,-,TGTGCCAGCAGCGTAGAGAACACTGAAGCTTTCTTT,CASSVENTEAFF
TRBJ2-3,TRBD2,TRBV20-1,-,TGCAGTGCTCCTGTTAGAGCGGGGACGGGAGATACGCAGTATTTT,CSAPVRAGTGDTQYF
TRBJ1-4,-,TRBV27,-,TGTGCCAGCAGTTTATTTGTTGGTGAAAAACTGTTTTTT,CASSLFVGEKLFF
TRBJ2-1,-,TRBV20-1,-,TGCAGTGCCATTGGGGCGGTGGACTCCTACAATGAGCAGTTCTTC,CSAIGAVDSYNEQFF
TRBJ1-1,TRBD1,TRBV29-1,few,TGCAGCGTCATCAGGGGGACCACTGAAGCTTTCTTT,CSVIRGTTEAFF
TRBJ2-2,TRBD1,TRBV3-1,-,TGTGCCAGCAGCCCGACAGGGATCGAGACCGGGGAGCTGTTTTTT,CASSPTGIETGELFF
TRBJ2-2,-,TRBV5-1,few,TGCGCCAGCAGCTTGGACTCCTCGAACACCGGGGAGCTGTTTTTT,CASSLDSSNTGELFF
TRBJ2-3,TRBD2,TRBV5-1,many,TGTGCCAGCAGTTTGGCTAGCGGGGGCACAGATACGCAGTATTTT,CASSLASGGTDTQYF
TRBJ2-1,TRBD2,TRBV29-1,-,TGCAGCCAACGTGCGGGAGGACTCGGGGGTGAGCAGTTCTTC,CSQRAGGLGGEQFF
TRBJ2-7,-,TRBV5-1,few,TGCGCCAGCAGCATAGTCGGGGGACTCATACTCGAGCAGTACTTC,CASSIVGGLILEQYF
TRBJ1-1,-,TRBV5-6,few,TGTGCCAGCAGCGACGGTGCAGGGAGGTTCGACACTGAAGCTTTCTTT,CASSDGAGRFDTEAFF
TRBJ1-3,-,TRBV5-1,-,TGCGCCAGCAGCTTGGAAGGTCTTCATGGAAACACCATATATTTT,CASSLEGLHGNTIYF
TRBJ1-1,-,TRBV11-2,few,TGTGCCAGCAGCTCTAGGGGGGGAGGCACTGAAGCTTTCTTT,CASSSRGGGTEAFF